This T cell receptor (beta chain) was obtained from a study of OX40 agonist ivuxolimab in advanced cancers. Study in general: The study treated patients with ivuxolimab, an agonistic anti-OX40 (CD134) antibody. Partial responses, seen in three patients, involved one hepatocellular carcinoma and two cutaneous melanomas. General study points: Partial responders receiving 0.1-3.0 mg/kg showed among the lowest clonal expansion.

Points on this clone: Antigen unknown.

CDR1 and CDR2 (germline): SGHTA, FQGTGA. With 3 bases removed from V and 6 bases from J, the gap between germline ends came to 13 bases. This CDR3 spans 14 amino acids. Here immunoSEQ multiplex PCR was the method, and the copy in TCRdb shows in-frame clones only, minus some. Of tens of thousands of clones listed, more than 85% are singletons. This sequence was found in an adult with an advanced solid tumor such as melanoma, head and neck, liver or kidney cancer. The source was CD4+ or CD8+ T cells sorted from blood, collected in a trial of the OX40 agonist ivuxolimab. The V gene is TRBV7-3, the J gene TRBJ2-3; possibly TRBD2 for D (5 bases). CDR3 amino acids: CASSLGSTGDTQYF. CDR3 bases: TGTGCCAGCAGCTTGGGCTCTACGGGGGATACGCAGTATTTT.